This T cell receptor beta chain was captured in a study of T cell responses to AZD1222 COVID-19 vaccine. Assay used: immunoSEQ multiplex PCR; TCRdb lists only in-frame clones, some missing. The sample records roughly 6,100 clones, around 87% being singletons. Study-wide results and caveats: Among AZD1222 vaccinees, only five to seven were seropositive at baseline. The repertoires were collected only after the peak T cell response.

Note on this clone: Its matching antigen is unknown.

The CDR3 is 17 residues long. The junction had 10 bases not matched to a gene; V was cut back by 5 bases and J by 3 bases. From germline, CDR1 is LNHDA and CDR2 SQIVND (reference sequence). The TCR originated in an adult who received the AZD1222 COVID-19 vaccine. The rearrangement joins TRBV19 to TRBJ2-3; 11 bases are shared with TRBD2. The sequencing used peripheral blood, collected 28 days after the second AZD1222 dose. The DNA of the CDR3 is TGTGCCAGTAGTCCGCGGGCGACTAGCGGGAAGACAGATACGCAGTATTTT. It yields the protein CASSPRATSGKTDTQYF.